This T cell receptor (beta chain) is from a study of T cell changes during pregnancy in multiple sclerosis. Generated by immunoSEQ multiplex PCR, the TCRdb table keeps only in-frame clones and is missing some. The sample records approximately 59,000 clones, about 90% being singletons. After removal of 3 bases from V and 12 bases from J, the junction contained 10 bases not matched to a gene. Germline V gene data show CDR1 as SGHTA and CDR2 as FQGNSA. CDR3 length equals 14 residues. The rearrangement joins TRBV7-2 to TRBJ2-7; 11 bases are shared with TRBD2. The TCR comes from a female donor in good health, enrolled as a control in a pregnancy study. The material was peripheral blood, obtained in the third trimester of pregnancy. CDR3 amino acids: CASSFTSGGQVWYF. CDR3 sequence (DNA): TGTGCCAGCAGCTTCACTAGCGGGGGACAGGTTTGGTACTTC. The whole variable domain, remainder taken from reference TRBV7-2 and TRBJ2-7, is GAGVSQSPSNKVTEKGKDVELRCDPISGHTALYWYRQSLGQGLEFLIYFQGNSAPDKSGLPSDRFSAERTGGSVSTLTIQRTQQEDSAVYLCASSFTSGGQVWYFGPGTRLTVT.